This TCR beta chain was documented in a study of cytomegalovirus exposure and HLA in healthy donors. Study in general: HLA-typed donors were the source of about 90 million unique TCRs held in an early data release.

The donors gave bone marrow, and they were healthy. Trimming left V 0 bases short and J 0 bases short, with 9 bases between. Germline V gene sequence: CDR1 MGHRA, CDR2 YSYEKL. This CDR3 has 16 amino acids. The PCR had 60 Vbeta and 13 Jbeta primers. Only in-frame clones appear in the TCRdb table, and some are missing; sequencing was by immunoSEQ multiplex PCR. The sample yields about 240,000 clones, approximately 80% seen once. Study-level points and caveats: Clonal expansion was found to be greater in HLA-associated TCR beta chains than in equally common others in a later analysis. Most TCR beta V segments were productive about 87% or about 30% of the time in an earlier analysis.

Notes on this clone: Its antigen is unknown.

The origin of this receptor is a woman aged 55-70 years in good health and CMV-seropositive. V usage is TRBV4-1 and J usage is TRBJ2-1, with D perhaps TRBD1 (6 bases). Source material: PBMCs. The DNA for the CDR3 is TGCGCCAGCAGCCAAGATCACAGGGCCTCCTACAATGAGCAGTTCTTC. Its translation: CASSQDHRASYNEQFF.